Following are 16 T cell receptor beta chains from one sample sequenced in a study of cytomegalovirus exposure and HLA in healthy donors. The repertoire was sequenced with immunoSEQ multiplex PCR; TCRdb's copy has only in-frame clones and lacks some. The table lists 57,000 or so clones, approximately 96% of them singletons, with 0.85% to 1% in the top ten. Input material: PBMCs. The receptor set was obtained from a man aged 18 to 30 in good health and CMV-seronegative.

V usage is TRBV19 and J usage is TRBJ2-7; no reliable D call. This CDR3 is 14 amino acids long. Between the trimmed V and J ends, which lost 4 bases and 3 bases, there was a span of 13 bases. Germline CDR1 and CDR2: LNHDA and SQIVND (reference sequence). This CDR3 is CASSTTGRFYEQYF. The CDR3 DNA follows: TGTGCCAGTAGTACGACGGGTCGTTTCTACGAGCAGTACTTC.

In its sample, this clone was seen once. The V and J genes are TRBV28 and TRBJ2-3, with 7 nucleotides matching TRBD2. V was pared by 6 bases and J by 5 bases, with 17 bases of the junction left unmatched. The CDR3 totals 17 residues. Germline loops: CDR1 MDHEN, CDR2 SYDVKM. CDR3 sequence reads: CASRGNRLAVVGDTQYF. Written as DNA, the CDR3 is TGTGCCAGCAGAGGCAACAGACTAGCCGTGGTGGGAGATACGCAGTATTTT.

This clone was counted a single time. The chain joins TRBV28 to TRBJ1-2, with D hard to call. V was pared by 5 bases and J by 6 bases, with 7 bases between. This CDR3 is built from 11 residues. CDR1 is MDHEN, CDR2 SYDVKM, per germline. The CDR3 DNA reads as TGTGCCAGCAGTAGGGAGGATGGCTACACCTTC. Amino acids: CASSREDGYTF.

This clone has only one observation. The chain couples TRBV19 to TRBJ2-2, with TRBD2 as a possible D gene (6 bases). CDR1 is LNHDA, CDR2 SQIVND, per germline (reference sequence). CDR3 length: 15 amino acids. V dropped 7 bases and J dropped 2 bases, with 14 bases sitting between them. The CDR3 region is CASTVGGLNTGELFF. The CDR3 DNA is TGTGCCAGTACAGTGGGAGGCCTCAACACCGGGGAGCTGTTTTTT.

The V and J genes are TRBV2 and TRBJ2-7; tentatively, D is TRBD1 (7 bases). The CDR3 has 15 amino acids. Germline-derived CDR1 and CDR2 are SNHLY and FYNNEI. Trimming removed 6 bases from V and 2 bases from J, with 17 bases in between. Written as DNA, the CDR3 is TGTGCCAGCAGCCGACAGGGAATAGCGGCCTACGAGCAGTACTTC. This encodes CASSRQGIAAYEQYF.

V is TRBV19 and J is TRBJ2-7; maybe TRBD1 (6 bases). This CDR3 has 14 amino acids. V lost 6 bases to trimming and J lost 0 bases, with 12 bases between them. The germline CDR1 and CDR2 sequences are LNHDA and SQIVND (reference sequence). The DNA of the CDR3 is TGTGCCAGTAGAGCGACAGGCAGCTCCTACGAGCAGTACTTC. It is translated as CASRATGSSYEQYF. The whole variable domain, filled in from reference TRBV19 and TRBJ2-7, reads DGGITQSPKYLFRKEGQNVTLSCEQNLNHDAMYWYRQDPGQGLRLIYYSQIVNDFQKGDIAEGYSVSREKKESFPLTVTSAQKNPTAFYLCASRATGSSYEQYFGPGTRLTVT.

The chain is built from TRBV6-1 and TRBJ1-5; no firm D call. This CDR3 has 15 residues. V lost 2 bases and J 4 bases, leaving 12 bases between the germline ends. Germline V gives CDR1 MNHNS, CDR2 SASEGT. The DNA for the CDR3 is TGTGCCAGCAGTGAAATGGGAGTAGCAAATCAGCCCCAGCATTTT. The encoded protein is CASSEMGVANQPQHF.

The DNA for the CDR3 is TGTGCCAGCAGAAGAGGGGGGGCAGGCGGCTACACCTTC. Its protein is CASRRGGAGGYTF. This rearrangement joins TRBV6-1 to TRBJ1-2, with a weak D call TRBD1 (6 bases). The CDR3 consists of 13 residues. V lost 6 bases and J lost 8, with 16 bases in between. CDR1 is MNHNS, CDR2 SASEGT, per germline.

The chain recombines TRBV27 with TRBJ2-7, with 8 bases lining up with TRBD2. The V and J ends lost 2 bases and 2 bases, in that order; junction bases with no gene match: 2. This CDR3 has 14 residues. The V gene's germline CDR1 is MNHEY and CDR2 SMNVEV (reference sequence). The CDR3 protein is CASSLLAGAYEQYF. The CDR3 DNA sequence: TGTGCCAGCAGTTTACTAGCGGGTGCCTACGAGCAGTACTTC.

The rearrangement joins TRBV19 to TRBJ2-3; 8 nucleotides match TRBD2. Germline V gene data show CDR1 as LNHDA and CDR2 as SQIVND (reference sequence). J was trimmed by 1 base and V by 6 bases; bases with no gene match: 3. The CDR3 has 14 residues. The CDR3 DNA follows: TGTGCCAGTAGGCAGACTAGCGGCACAGATACGCAGTATTTT. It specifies CASRQTSGTDTQYF.

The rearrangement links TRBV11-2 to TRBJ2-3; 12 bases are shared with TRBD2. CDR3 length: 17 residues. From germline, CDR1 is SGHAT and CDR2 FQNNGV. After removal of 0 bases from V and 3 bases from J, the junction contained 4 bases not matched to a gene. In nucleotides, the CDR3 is TGTGCCAGCAGCTTAGATTGGCTAGCGGGAGGGACAGATACGCAGTATTTT. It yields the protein CASSLDWLAGGTDTQYF.

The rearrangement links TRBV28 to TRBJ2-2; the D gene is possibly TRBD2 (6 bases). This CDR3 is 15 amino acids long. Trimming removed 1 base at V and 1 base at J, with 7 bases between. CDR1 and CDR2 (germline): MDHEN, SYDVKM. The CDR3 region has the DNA TGTGCCAGCAGTTTATTTAGCGGGAACACCGGGGAGCTGTTTTTT. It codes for CASSLFSGNTGELFF. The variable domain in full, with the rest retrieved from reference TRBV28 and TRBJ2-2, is DVKVTQSSRYLVKRTGEKVFLECVQDMDHENMFWYRQDPGLGLRLIYFSYDVKMKEKGDIPEGYSVSREKKERFSLILESASTNQTSMYLCASSLFSGNTGELFFGEGSRLTVL.

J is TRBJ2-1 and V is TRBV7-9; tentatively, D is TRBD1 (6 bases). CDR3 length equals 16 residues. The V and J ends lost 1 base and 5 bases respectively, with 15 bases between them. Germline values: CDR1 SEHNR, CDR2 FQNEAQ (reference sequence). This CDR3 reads CASSLGPTGHDNEQFF. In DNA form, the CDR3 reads TGTGCCAGCAGCTTAGGTCCCACAGGGCACGACAATGAGCAGTTCTTC.

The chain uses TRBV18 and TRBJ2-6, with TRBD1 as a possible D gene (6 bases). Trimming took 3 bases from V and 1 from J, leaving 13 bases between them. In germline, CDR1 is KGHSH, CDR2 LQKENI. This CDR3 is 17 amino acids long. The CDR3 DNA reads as TGTGCCAGCTCACCCGGGACAATCGAATCTGGGGCCAACGTCCTGACTTTC. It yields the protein CASSPGTIESGANVLTF.

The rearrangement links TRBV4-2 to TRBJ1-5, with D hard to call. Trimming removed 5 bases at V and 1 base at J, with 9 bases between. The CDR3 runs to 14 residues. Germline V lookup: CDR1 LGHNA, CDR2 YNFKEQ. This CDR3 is CASSVQRSNQPQHF. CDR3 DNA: TGTGCCAGCAGCGTCCAGAGGAGCAATCAGCCCCAGCATTTT.

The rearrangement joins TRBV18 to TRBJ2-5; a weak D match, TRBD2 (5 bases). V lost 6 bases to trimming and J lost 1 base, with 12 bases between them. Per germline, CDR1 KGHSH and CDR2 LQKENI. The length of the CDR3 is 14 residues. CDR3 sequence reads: CASSREQPQETQYF. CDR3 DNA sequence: TGTGCCAGCTCTCGGGAACAGCCCCAAGAGACCCAGTACTTC.